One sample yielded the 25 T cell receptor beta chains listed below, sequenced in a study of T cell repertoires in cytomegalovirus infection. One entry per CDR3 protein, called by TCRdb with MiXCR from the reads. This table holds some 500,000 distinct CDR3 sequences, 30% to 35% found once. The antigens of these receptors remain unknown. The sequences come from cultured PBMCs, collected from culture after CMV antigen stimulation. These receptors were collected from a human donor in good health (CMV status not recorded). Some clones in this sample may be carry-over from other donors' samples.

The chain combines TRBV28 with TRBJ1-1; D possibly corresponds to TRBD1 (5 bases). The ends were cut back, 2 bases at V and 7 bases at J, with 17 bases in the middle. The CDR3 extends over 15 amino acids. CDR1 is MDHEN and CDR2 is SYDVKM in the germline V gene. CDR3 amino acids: CASSLIGLVGDEAFF. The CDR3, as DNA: TGTGCCAGCAGTTTAATAGGTTTGGTGGGGGATGAAGCTTTCTTT.

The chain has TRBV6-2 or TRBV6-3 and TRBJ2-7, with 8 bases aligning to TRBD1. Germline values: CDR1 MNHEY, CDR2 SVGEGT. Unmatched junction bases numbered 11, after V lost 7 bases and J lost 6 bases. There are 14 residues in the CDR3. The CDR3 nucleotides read TGTGCCAGCAAGCCTCGACAGGGGAGTGCCGAGCAGTACTTC. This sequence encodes CASKPRQGSAEQYF.

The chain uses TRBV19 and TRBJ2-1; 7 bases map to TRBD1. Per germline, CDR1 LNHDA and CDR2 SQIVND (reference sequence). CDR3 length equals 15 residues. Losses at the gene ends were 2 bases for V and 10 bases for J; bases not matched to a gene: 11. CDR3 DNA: TGTGCCAGTAGTATAACCTTTCAGGGGGTAGTAGAGCAGTTCTTC. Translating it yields CASSITFQGVVEQFF. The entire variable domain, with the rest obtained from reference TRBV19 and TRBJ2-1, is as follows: DGGITQSPKYLFRKEGQNVTLSCEQNLNHDAMYWYRQDPGQGLRLIYYSQIVNDFQKGDIAEGYSVSREKKESFPLTVTSAQKNPTAFYLCASSITFQGVVEQFFGPGTRLTVL.

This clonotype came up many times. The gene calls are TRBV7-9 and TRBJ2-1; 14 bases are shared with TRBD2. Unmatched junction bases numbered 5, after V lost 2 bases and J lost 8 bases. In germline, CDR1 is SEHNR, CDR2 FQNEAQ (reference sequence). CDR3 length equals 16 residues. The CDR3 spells CASSLQPGLAGDEQFF. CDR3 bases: TGTGCCAGCAGCTTACAGCCGGGACTAGCGGGAGATGAGCAGTTCTTC. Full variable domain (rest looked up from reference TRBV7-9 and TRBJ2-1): DTGVSQNPRHKITKRGQNVTFRCDPISEHNRLYWYRQTLGQGPEFLTYFQNEAQLEKSRLLSDRFSAERPKGSFSTLEIQRTEQGDSAMYLCASSLQPGLAGDEQFFGPGTRLTVL.

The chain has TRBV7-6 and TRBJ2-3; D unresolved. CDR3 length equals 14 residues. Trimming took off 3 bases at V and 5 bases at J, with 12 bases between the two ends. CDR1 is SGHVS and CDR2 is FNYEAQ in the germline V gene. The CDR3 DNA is TGTGCCAGCAGCTTGGTCTCCCAGGTAGATACGCAGTATTTT. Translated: CASSLVSQVDTQYF. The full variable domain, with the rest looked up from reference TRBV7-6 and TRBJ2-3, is GAGVSQSPRYKVTKRGQDVALRCDPISGHVSLYWYRQALGQGPEFLTYFNYEAQQDKSGLPNDRFSAERPEGSISTLTIQRTEQRDSAMYRCASSLVSQVDTQYFGPGTRLTVL.

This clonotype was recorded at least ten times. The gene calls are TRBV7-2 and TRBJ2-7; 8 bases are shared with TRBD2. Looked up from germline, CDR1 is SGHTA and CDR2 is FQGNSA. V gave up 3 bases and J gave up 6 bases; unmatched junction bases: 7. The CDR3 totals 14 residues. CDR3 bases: TGTGCCAGCAGCTTGCAGCGGGAGAAGTTCGAGCAGTACTTC. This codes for CASSLQREKFEQYF.

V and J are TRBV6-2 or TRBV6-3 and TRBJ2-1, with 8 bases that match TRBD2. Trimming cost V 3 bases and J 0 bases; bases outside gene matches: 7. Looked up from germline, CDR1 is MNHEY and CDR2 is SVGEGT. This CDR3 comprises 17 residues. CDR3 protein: CASSYRLAGRSYNEQFF. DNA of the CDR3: TGTGCCAGCAGTTATCGGCTAGCGGGTCGCTCCTACAATGAGCAGTTCTTC.

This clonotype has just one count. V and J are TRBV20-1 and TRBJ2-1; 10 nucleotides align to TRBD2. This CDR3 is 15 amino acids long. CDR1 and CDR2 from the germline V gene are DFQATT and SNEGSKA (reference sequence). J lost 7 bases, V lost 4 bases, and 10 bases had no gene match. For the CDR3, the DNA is TGCAGTGCTAACCTTCTAGCGGGAGCTGGAAATGAGCAGTTCTTC. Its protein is CSANLLAGAGNEQFF.

The CDR3 DNA reads as TGCGCCAGCAGTGAGGCTAGCGGGAGAAACATTCAGTACTTC. Amino acids: CASSEASGRNIQYF. V and J are TRBV10-1 and TRBJ2-4; the match to TRBD2 covers 10 bases. Germline V gene lookup returns CDR1 WNHNN and CDR2 SYGVQD (reference sequence). The ends lost 2 bases at V and 6 bases at J; junction bases unmatched: 1. The CDR3 runs to 14 residues.

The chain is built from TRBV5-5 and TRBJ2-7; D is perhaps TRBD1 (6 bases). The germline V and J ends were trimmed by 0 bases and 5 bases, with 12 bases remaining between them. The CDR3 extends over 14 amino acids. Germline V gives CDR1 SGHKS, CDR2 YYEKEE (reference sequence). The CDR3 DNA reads TGTGCCAGCAGCTTGGGCCAGGGGTTCGACGAGCAGTACTTC. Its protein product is CASSLGQGFDEQYF.

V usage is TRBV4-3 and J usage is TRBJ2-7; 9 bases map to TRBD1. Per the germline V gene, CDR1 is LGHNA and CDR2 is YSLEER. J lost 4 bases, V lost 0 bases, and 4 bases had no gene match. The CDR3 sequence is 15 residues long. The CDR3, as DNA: TGCGCCAGCAGCCAAGATAACGGACAGGGGTACGAGCAGTACTTC. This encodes CASSQDNGQGYEQYF.

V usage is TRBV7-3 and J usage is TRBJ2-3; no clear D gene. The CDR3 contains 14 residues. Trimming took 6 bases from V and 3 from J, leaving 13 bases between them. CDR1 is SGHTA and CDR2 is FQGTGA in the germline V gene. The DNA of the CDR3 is TGTGCCAGCAGTACCAAAGTGGGAACAGATACGCAGTATTTT. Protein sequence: CASSTKVGTDTQYF.

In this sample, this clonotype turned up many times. CDR3 in DNA: TGTGCCAGCAGCTTAGCTCAAAATCCGGGACAGGACACTAATGAGCAGTTCTTC. Translation gives CASSLAQNPGQDTNEQFF. V usage is TRBV7-8 and J usage is TRBJ2-1; TRBD1 agrees at 8 bases. The CDR3 loop spans 18 amino acids. V was pared by 0 bases and J by 7 bases, with 14 bases of the junction left unmatched. Germline V gives CDR1 SGHVS, CDR2 FQNEAQ.

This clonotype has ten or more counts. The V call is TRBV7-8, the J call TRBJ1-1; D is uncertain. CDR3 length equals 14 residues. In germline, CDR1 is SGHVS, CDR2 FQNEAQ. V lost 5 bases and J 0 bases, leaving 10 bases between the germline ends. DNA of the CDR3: TGTGCCAGCAGCATTGACACGATGAACACTGAAGCTTTCTTT. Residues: CASSIDTMNTEAFF.

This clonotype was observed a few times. CDR3 residues: CASSYPLQPQHF. The CDR3 nucleotides read TGTGCCAGCAGTTACCCCTTGCAGCCCCAGCATTTT. The J gene is TRBJ1-5, the V gene TRBV6-2 or TRBV6-3; D unclear. Trimming stripped 2 bases from V and 7 bases from J, with 6 bases between. The CDR3 is 12 amino acids. The germline V gene encodes CDR1 MNHEY and CDR2 SVGEGT.

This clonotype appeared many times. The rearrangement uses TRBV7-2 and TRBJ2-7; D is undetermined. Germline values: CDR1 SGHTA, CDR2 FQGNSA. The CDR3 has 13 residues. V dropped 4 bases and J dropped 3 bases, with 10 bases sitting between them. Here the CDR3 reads CASSSMTDYEQYF. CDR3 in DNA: TGTGCCAGCAGCTCGATGACGGACTACGAGCAGTACTTC.

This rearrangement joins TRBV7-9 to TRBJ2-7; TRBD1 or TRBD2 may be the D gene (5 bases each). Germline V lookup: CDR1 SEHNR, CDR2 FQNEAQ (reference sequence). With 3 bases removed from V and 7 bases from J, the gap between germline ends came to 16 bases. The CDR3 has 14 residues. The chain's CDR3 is CASSLGRDAGEQYV. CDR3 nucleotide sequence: TGTGCCAGCAGCTTGGGACGGGACGCCGGAGAGCAGTACGTC.

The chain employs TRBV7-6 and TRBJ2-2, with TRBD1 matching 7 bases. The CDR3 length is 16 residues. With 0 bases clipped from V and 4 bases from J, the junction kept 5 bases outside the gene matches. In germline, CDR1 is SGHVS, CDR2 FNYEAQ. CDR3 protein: CASSLAQTGSTGELFF. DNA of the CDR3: TGTGCCAGCAGCTTAGCCCAGACAGGGAGCACCGGGGAGCTGTTTTTT.

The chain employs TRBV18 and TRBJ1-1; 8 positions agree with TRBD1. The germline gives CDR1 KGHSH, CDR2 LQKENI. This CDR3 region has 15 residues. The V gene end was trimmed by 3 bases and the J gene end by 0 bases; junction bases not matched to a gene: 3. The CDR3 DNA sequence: TGTGCCAGCTCACCCAAGACAGGGGTGAACACTGAAGCTTTCTTT. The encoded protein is CASSPKTGVNTEAFF.

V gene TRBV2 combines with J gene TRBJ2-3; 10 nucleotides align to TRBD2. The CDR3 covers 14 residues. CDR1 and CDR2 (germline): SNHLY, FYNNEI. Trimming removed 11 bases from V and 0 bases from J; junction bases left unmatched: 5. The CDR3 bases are TGTGCCGGGAAAGCGGGAGGGAGCACAGATACGCAGTATTTT. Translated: CAGKAGGSTDTQYF. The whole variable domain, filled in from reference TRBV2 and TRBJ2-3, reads EPEVTQTPSHQVTQMGQEVILRCVPISNHLYFYWYRQILGQKVEFLVSFYNNEISEKSEIFDDQFSVERPDGSNFTLKIRSTKLEDSAMYFCAGKAGGSTDTQYFGPGTRLTVL.

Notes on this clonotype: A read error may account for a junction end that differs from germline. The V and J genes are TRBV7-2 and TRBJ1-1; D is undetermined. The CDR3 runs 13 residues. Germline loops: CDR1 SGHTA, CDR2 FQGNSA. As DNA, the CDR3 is TGTGCCGGCAGCCCGGGTAGGAACACTGAAGCTTTCTTT. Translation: CAGSPGRNTEAFF.

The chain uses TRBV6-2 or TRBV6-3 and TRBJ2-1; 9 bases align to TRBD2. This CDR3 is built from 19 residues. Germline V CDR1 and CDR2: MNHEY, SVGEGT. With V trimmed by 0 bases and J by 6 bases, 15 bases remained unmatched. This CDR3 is CASSYSSIGGRAALNEQFF. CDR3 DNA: TGTGCCAGCAGTTACTCCTCTATTGGCGGGAGGGCTGCTCTCAATGAGCAGTTCTTC.

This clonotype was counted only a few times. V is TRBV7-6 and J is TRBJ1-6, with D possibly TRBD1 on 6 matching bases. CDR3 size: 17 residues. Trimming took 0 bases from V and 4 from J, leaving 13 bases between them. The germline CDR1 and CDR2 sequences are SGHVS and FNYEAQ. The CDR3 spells CASSLASGVVYNSPLHF. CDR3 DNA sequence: TGTGCCAGCAGCTTAGCTTCAGGGGTCGTTTATAATTCACCCCTCCACTTT.

CDR3 in amino acids: CASQGGGEQYF. CDR3 DNA sequence: TGTGCCAGCCAGGGGGGCGGCGAGCAGTACTTC. V is TRBV6-2 or TRBV6-3 and J is TRBJ2-7, with D perhaps matching TRBD1 (7 bases). Germline V gene sequence: CDR1 MNHEY, CDR2 SVGEGT. CDR3 length: 11 amino acids. V lost 8 bases, J lost 6 bases, and 11 bases lay in between.

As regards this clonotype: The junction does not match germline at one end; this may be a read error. The CDR3 spells CASSGWGTSGNNKQFF. The CDR3 DNA is TGTGCCAGCAGCGGCTGGGGGACTAGCGGAAACAATAAGCAGTTCTTC. V usage is TRBV5-4 and J usage is TRBJ2-1; 11 nucleotides align to TRBD2. CDR3 size: 16 residues. CDR1 and CDR2 (germline): SGHNT, YYREEE (reference sequence).